This TCR beta chain originates from a study of blood T cell repertoires in COVID-19. Study background: Sites across the United States, Italy and Spain contributed samples from acute and convalescent COVID-19. T cells, B-cell-depleted T cells, or PBMCs provided the cDNA or gDNA that served as material.

Per the authors' pipeline: Estimation of nucleated cell counts was performed using reference gene primer amplification. The data were produced by immunoSEQ multiplex PCR, yet TCRdb's version contains in-frame clones alone and is incomplete. The DNA gave D and trimming, while V, J and clone size come from that table. The sample yields 200,000 to 300,000 clones, under 90% seen once. This clonotype was sampled from a man in his sixties with acute or convalescent COVID-19. Sequences were obtained from peripheral blood.

The CDR3 region has the DNA TGTGCCACCAGCAAGGGACAGCTAAACGGGGCCAACGTCCTGACTTTC. Translated: CATSKGQLNGANVLTF. This chain joins TRBV15 and TRBJ2-6, with 7 bases identical to TRBD1. The germline gives CDR1 LNHNV, CDR2 YYDKDF (reference sequence). CDR3 length: 16 residues. J lost 4 bases, V lost 4 bases, and 7 bases had no gene match.